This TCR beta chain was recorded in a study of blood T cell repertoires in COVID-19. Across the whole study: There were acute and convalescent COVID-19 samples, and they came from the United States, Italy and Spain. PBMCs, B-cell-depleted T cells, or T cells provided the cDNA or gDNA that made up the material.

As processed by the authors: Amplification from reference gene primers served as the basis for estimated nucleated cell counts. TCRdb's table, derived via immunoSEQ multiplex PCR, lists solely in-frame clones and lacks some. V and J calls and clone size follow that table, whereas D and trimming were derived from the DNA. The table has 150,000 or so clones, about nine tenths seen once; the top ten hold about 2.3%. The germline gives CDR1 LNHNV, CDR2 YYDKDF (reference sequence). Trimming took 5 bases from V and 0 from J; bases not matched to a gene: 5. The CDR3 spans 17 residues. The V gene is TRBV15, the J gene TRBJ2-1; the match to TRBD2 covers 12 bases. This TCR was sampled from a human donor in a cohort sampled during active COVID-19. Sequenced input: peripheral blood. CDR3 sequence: CATSFRTSGNSYNEQFF. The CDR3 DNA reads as TGTGCCACCAGCTTCCGGACTAGCGGGAACTCCTACAATGAGCAGTTCTTC.